This T cell receptor (beta chain) was obtained from a study of T cell responses to AZD1222 COVID-19 vaccine. The study, taken as a whole, reports: When two AZD1222 doses had been given, Spike-specific TCR breadth and depth rose. The number of AZD1222 recipients seropositive at baseline was only 6 or 7.

Clones were read by immunoSEQ multiplex PCR, and TCRdb kept only the in-frame ones, dropping some. This table holds fewer than 200,000 clones, just over 85% found once. A remark on this clone: Antigen: not known.

This CDR3 spans 14 amino acids. The germline V gene has CDR1 SGHNT and CDR2 YENEEA. J lost 5 bases, V lost 3 bases, and 6 bases had no gene match. The source of this sequence is an adult who received the AZD1222 COVID-19 vaccine. Sequences were derived from peripheral blood, sampled 28 days after the second AZD1222 dose. The rearrangement uses TRBV11-3 and TRBJ2-5; 7 bases align to TRBD1. CDR3 sequence (DNA): TGTGCCAGCAGCTTGACAGGACAGGTGGAGACCCAGTACTTC. Its protein product is CASSLTGQVETQYF.